What follows are 24 T cell receptor beta chains derived from one specimen sequenced in a study of shared clonotypes between healthy human individuals. The protocol was immunoSEQ multiplex PCR, while the TCRdb copy is restricted to in-frame clones and leaves out a portion. The profile shows under 2,500,000 clones, nearly 97% of them singletons. Sequencing was performed on naive CD4+ T cells sorted from blood. Indicated subset: CD45RA+ positively selected. Receptors originate from a man younger than 35 in good health.

This clone has more than one count but fewer than ten. The V and J genes are TRBV6-6 and TRBJ1-2; D gene uncertain. The CDR3 sequence is 11 residues long. Trimming removed 3 bases at V and 10 bases at J, with 9 bases between. Germline CDR1 reads MNHNY; CDR2 reads SVGAGI (reference sequence). The chain's CDR3 is CASSYPDDYTF. The CDR3 DNA sequence: TGTGCCAGCAGTTATCCGGATGACTACACCTTC.

J is TRBJ2-7 and V is TRBV14, with 14 nucleotides matching TRBD2. V lost 7 bases to trimming and J lost 6 bases; unmatched junction nucleotides: 8. The CDR3 is made up of 15 amino acids. Germline V CDR1 and CDR2: SGHDN, FVKESK. The DNA of the CDR3 is TGTGCCAGCACTCAGGGACTAGCGGGAGCGCGCGAGCAGTACTTC. Translating gives CASTQGLAGAREQYF.

This chain links TRBV10-3 with TRBJ2-1, with 9 bases identical to TRBD2. Trimming took 5 bases from V and 5 from J; bases not matched to a gene: 4. Germline loops: CDR1 ENHRY, CDR2 SYGVKD. The CDR3 covers 14 residues. The CDR3 protein is CAISSGLANNEQFF. The CDR3 nucleotides are TGTGCCATCAGTTCGGGACTAGCAAACAATGAGCAGTTCTTC.

This clone was seen just once. This sequence joins TRBV30 and TRBJ1-2; D not certain. The CDR3 totals 14 residues. V was pared by 2 bases and J by 0 bases, with 10 bases between. The germline V gene has CDR1 GTSNPN and CDR2 SVGIG (reference sequence). The CDR3 coding sequence is TGTGCCTGGAGTTCGACAACAACTAACTATGGCTACACCTTC. This gives the protein CAWSSTTTNYGYTF.

The rearrangement joins TRBV4-1 to TRBJ2-3; 7 bases line up with TRBD1. The CDR3 runs 16 residues. J gave up 0 bases and V 5 bases, and 8 bases lay outside the gene matches. The germline CDR1 and CDR2 sequences are MGHRA and YSYEKL. The CDR3 DNA reads TGCGCCAGCAGCGGGTATCGGGACAGAAGCACAGATACGCAGTATTTT. This sequence encodes CASSGYRDRSTDTQYF.

This chain links TRBV4-3 with TRBJ1-1, with D possibly TRBD1 on 6 matching bases. CDR1 is LGHNA, CDR2 YSLEER, per germline. Deletions cut 3 bases from V and 0 bases from J, with 14 bases between. The CDR3 totals 16 residues. CDR3 sequence (DNA): TGCGCCAGCAGCCACCCCAAGACAGGATTGAACACTGAAGCTTTCTTT. Translated, it gives CASSHPKTGLNTEAFF.

This chain connects TRBV5-1 to TRBJ2-1; 13 nucleotides align to TRBD2. The CDR3 contains 16 residues. V lost 4 bases, J lost 9 bases, and 10 bases stayed unmatched. Germline CDR1 is SGHRS and CDR2 is YFSETQ. Written as DNA, the CDR3 is TGCGCCAGCAGCCTGACCGGGACTAGCGGGATGCGTGAGCAGTTCTTC. Its protein product is CASSLTGTSGMREQFF.

The J gene is TRBJ2-3, the V gene TRBV6-4, with 9 bases fitting TRBD2. V shed 0 bases, J shed 7 bases, and the junction held 5 bases outside the gene matches. Germline loops: CDR1 MRHNA, CDR2 SNTAGT. The CDR3 runs 15 residues. CDR3 protein: CASSDSGLAINTQYF. CDR3 nucleotide sequence: TGTGCCAGCAGTGACTCGGGACTAGCTATTAATACGCAGTATTTT.

The CDR3 region is CASRWTGGNSPLHF. CDR3 bases: TGTGCCAGCAGATGGACAGGGGGTAATTCACCCCTCCACTTT. The V call is TRBV6-1, the J call TRBJ1-6; TRBD1 agrees at 10 bases. Trimming cost V 6 bases and J 6 bases; bases outside gene matches: 2. CDR3 length equals 14 residues. From germline, CDR1 is MNHNS and CDR2 SASEGT.

Concerning this clone itself: Other DNA sequences in this sample translate to the same CDR3. The rearrangement links TRBV5-1 to TRBJ2-1; D is unresolved. V was clipped by 2 bases and J by 3 bases, with 6 bases between them. The CDR3 covers 13 residues. CDR1 SGHRS and CDR2 YFSETQ come from the germline V gene. CDR3 loop: CASSLGNYNEQFF. As DNA, the CDR3 is TGCGCCAGCAGCTTAGGAAACTACAATGAGCAGTTCTTC.

The chain uses TRBV5-1 and TRBJ2-1, with 10 bases identical to TRBD1. Trimming cost V 5 bases and J 7 bases; bases outside gene matches: 9. Germline CDR1 is SGHRS and CDR2 is YFSETQ. The CDR3 is 15 amino acids. CDR3 sequence (DNA): TGCGCCAGCAGGTCTGGGACAGGGGCTTGGAATGAGCAGTTCTTC. Translated, it gives CASRSGTGAWNEQFF. The full variable domain, with the rest looked up from reference TRBV5-1 and TRBJ2-1, is KAGVTQTPRYLIKTRGQQVTLSCSPISGHRSVSWYQQTPGQGLQFLFEYFSETQRNKGNFPGRFSGRQFSNSRSEMNVSTLELGDSALYLCASRSGTGAWNEQFFGPGTRLTVL.

Details on this clone: Other DNA sequences within the sample encode an identical CDR3. The chain carries TRBV6-1 and TRBJ2-1, with D possibly being TRBD1 or TRBD2 (5 bases each). The CDR3 length is 15 residues. The germline gives CDR1 MNHNS, CDR2 SASEGT. V dropped 1 base and J dropped 3 bases, with 10 bases sitting between them. This CDR3 reads CASSEEGRSYNEQFF. Written as DNA, the CDR3 is TGTGCCAGCAGTGAAGAGGGGAGAAGCTACAATGAGCAGTTCTTC.

The chain recombines TRBV18 with TRBJ1-5; perhaps TRBD1 as D (5 bases). There are 14 residues in the CDR3. Germline assignment: CDR1 KGHSH and CDR2 LQKENI. Trimming took 6 bases from V and 4 from J, leaving 13 bases between them. CDR3 sequence reads: CASSTGGFNQPQHF. In DNA form, the CDR3 reads TGTGCCAGCTCTACAGGAGGGTTTAATCAGCCCCAGCATTTT.

This rearrangement joins TRBV5-1 to TRBJ2-1, with D uncertain. The germline V and J ends were trimmed by 3 bases and 7 bases, with 14 bases remaining between them. The CDR3 is made up of 14 amino acids. The germline V gene has CDR1 SGHRS and CDR2 YFSETQ. DNA of the CDR3: TGCGCCAGCAGCTGGGGTGGCCTTGAGAATGAGCAGTTCTTC. The encoded protein is CASSWGGLENEQFF.

Concerning this clone: This specimen includes other DNA sequences encoding the same CDR3. The J gene is TRBJ2-1, the V gene TRBV18, with 11 bases aligning to TRBD2. Germline V lookup: CDR1 KGHSH, CDR2 LQKENI. The CDR3 is made up of 16 amino acids. J lost 4 bases, V lost 0 bases, and 2 bases had no gene match. CDR3 sequence: CASSPPLAGGYNEQFF. Written as DNA, the CDR3 is TGTGCCAGCTCACCACCGTTAGCGGGAGGGTACAATGAGCAGTTCTTC.

This clone showed up just once. V gene TRBV6-5 combines with J gene TRBJ1-2, with 7 positions matching TRBD1. CDR1 and CDR2 (germline): MNHEY, SVGAGI. There are 15 residues in the CDR3. The J segment lost 4 bases and the V segment lost 4 bases, leaving 9 bases of the junction unmatched. CDR3 region: CASSSGGWASYGYTF. CDR3 nucleotides: TGTGCCAGCAGTTCAGGGGGTTGGGCTAGCTATGGCTACACCTTC.

The V call is TRBV6-4, the J call TRBJ2-1; D ambiguous. The V gene lost 0 bases and the J gene lost 7 bases, with 10 bases spanning the gap. CDR1 and CDR2 from the germline V gene are MRHNA and SNTAGT. The CDR3 contains 14 residues. The CDR3 DNA reads as TGTGCCAGCAGTGACTCTCCCAGCTCTAATGAGCAGTTCTTC. Its protein is CASSDSPSSNEQFF.

V usage is TRBV4-1 and J usage is TRBJ1-2; 12 bases match TRBD1. This CDR3 contains 16 residues. From germline, CDR1 is MGHRA and CDR2 YSYEKL. V was pared by 3 bases and J by 5 bases, with 7 bases of the junction left unmatched. This CDR3 reads CASSHNRDRGPYGYTF. DNA for the CDR3: TGCGCCAGCAGCCACAACCGGGACAGGGGGCCTTATGGCTACACCTTC.

The chain carries TRBV30 and TRBJ2-2; the match to TRBD2 covers 9 bases. In germline, CDR1 is GTSNPN, CDR2 SVGIG (reference sequence). V was clipped by 2 bases and J by 8 bases; unmatched bases: 9. The CDR3 consists of 15 residues. The CDR3 loop is CAWSPGGLASGELFF. Here the CDR3 DNA reads TGTGCCTGGAGTCCCGGGGGACTAGCATCTGGGGAGCTGTTTTTT.

As for this clone: This same CDR3 is encoded by further DNA sequences in the sample. CDR3 loop: CAWSGAGNQPQHF. The CDR3 DNA sequence: TGTGCCTGGAGTGGAGCGGGTAATCAGCCCCAGCATTTT. This sequence joins TRBV30 and TRBJ1-5; D not certain. Germline CDR1 and CDR2: GTSNPN and SVGIG (reference sequence). V shed 1 base and J shed 4 bases, with 8 bases lying between them. The CDR3 contains 13 residues. Complete variable domain (other parts from reference TRBV30 and TRBJ1-5): SQTIHQWPATLVQPVGSPLSLECTVEGTSNPNLYWYRQAAGRGLQLLFYSVGIGQISSEVPQNLSASRPQDRQFILSSKKLLLSDSGFYLCAWSGAGNQPQHFGDGTRLSIL.

V usage is TRBV5-1 and J usage is TRBJ2-7, with 7 positions matching TRBD2. This CDR3 contains 16 residues. Germline V gives CDR1 SGHRS, CDR2 YFSETQ. J gave up 3 bases and V 0 bases, and 9 bases lay outside the gene matches. The chain's CDR3 is CASSLDLASGRYEQYF. The CDR3 bases are TGCGCCAGCAGCTTGGATCTAGCTAGCGGACGCTACGAGCAGTACTTC.

The chain employs TRBV18 and TRBJ2-3; D ambiguous. V was cut by 3 bases and J by 1 base, with 5 bases left in between. CDR1 is KGHSH, CDR2 LQKENI, per germline. The length of the CDR3 is 13 residues. Here the CDR3 DNA reads TGTGCCAGCTCACCCCCCCGCACAGATACGCAGTATTTT. It encodes CASSPPRTDTQYF. Complete variable domain (other parts from reference TRBV18 and TRBJ2-3): NAGVMQNPRHLVRRRGQEARLRCSPMKGHSHVYWYRQLPEEGLKFMVYLQKENIIDESGMPKERFSAEFPKEGPSILRIQQVVRGDSAAYFCASSPPRTDTQYFGPGTRLTVL.

The V and J genes are TRBV6-5 and TRBJ1-3; TRBD1 might be the D (5 bases). V was cut by 0 bases and J by 4 bases, with 10 bases left in between. CDR1 MNHEY and CDR2 SVGAGI come from the germline V gene. The CDR3 is made up of 15 amino acids. For the CDR3, the DNA is TGTGCCAGCAGTTACTCACATGGGACCGGAAACACCATATATTTT. This translates into CASSYSHGTGNTIYF.

The V gene is TRBV5-1, the J gene TRBJ2-3; 8 nucleotides line up with TRBD2. V lost 4 bases, J lost 3 bases, and 10 bases stayed unmatched. Germline V gene sequence: CDR1 SGHRS, CDR2 YFSETQ. The CDR3 is made up of 16 amino acids. The chain's CDR3 is CASSQERGLETDTQYF. CDR3 DNA: TGCGCCAGCAGCCAAGAGCGGGGACTAGAAACAGATACGCAGTATTTT.